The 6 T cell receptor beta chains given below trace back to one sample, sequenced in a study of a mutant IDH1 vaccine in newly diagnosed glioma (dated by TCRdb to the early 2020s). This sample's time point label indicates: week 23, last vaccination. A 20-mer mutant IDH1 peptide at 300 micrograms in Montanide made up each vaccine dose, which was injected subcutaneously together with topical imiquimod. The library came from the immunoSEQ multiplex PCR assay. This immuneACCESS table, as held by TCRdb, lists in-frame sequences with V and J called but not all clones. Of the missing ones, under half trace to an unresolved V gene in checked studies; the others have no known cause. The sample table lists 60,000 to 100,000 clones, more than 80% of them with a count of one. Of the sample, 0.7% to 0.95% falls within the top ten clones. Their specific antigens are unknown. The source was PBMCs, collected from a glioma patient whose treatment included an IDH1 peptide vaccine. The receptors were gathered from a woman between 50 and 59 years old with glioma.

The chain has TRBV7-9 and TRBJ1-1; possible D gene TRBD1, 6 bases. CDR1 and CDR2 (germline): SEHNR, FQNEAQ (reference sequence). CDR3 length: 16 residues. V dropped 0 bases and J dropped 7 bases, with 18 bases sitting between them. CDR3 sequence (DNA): TGTGCCAGCAGCTTAGCGTACAAAGCAAGGGGGTTTGAAGCTTTCTTT. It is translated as CASSLAYKARGFEAFF. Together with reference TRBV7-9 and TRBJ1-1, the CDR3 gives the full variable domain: DTGVSQNPRHKITKRGQNVTFRCDPISEHNRLYWYRQTLGQGPEFLTYFQNEAQLEKSRLLSDRFSAERPKGSFSTLEIQRTEQGDSAMYLCASSLAYKARGFEAFFGQGTRLTVV.

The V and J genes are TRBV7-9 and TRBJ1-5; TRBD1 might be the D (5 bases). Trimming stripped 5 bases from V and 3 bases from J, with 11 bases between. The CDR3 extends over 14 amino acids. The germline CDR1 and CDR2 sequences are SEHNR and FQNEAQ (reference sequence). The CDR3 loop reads CASSAVGTNQPQHF. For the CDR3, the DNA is TGTGCCAGCAGCGCCGTCGGGACCAATCAGCCCCAGCATTTT.

The CDR3: CASSSDRRREAFF. The CDR3 DNA reads as TGTGCCAGCAGCTCGGACAGGCGGCGTGAAGCTTTCTTT. The chain carries TRBV5-8 and TRBJ1-1; 7 nucleotides line up with TRBD1. The CDR3 consists of 13 residues. The V gene's germline CDR1 is SGHTS and CDR2 YDEGEE. V was pared by 3 bases and J by 7 bases, with 6 bases of the junction left unmatched.

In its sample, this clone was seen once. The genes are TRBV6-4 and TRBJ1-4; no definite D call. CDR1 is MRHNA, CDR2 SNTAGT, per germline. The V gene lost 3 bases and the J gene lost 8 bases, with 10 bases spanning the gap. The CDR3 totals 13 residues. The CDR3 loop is CASSEGFGEKLFF. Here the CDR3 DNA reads TGTGCCAGCAGTGAAGGATTTGGGGAAAAACTGTTTTTT.

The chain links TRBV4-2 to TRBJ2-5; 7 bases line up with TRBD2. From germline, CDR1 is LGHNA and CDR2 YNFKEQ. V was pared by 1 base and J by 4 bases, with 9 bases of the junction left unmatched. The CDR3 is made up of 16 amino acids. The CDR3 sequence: CASSQGQAGEGETQYF. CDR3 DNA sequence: TGTGCCAGCAGCCAAGGTCAGGCGGGAGAAGGAGAGACCCAGTACTTC.

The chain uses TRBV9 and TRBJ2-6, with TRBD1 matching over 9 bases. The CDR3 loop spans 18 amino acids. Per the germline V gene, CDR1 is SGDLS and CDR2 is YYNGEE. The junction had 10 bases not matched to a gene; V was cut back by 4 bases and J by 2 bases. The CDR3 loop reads CASSWGTGNTPGANVLTF. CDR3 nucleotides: TGTGCCAGCAGCTGGGGGACAGGGAATACTCCTGGGGCCAACGTCCTGACTTTC. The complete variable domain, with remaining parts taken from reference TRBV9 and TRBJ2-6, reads DSGVTQTPKHLITATGQRVTLRCSPRSGDLSVYWYQQSLDQGLQFLIQYYNGEERAKGNILERFSAQQFPDLHSELNLSSLELGDSALYFCASSWGTGNTPGANVLTFGAGSRLTVL.